This T cell receptor (beta chain) came from a study of cytomegalovirus exposure and HLA in healthy donors (dated by TCRdb to about 2017). Some background on the complete study: A later analysis indicated that the roughly 120 validation repertoires were generated on the platform also employed for the 666 repertoires of the first cohort. In addition to the first cohort of 666 subjects, a separate validation cohort of approximately 130 different subjects was used. The study aimed to test whether cataloging public T cell receptors could reveal signatures of past pathogen exposure. The study combined high-throughput TCR immunosequencing, statistical association of individual TCRs with disease status, and machine learning to predict cytomegalovirus infection status. General findings and caveats noted by the study authors: All 120 or so repertoires were used to score co-occurrence in the validation cohort in a later analysis, because that analysis had no HLA typing for the cohort. The authors suggested that the approach could potentially be extended to other disease states and immunological phenotypes. Across donors, most TCR sequences were observed very rarely, whereas some public TCRs were present in many individuals. The classifier was reported to diagnose cytomegalovirus status with high specificity and sensitivity in both the original cohort and the validation cohort. A total of roughly 160 TCR beta chains were listed by the study as associated with cytomegalovirus. A few of the identified cytomegalovirus-associated TCR beta chains were confirmed in vitro to be specific for cytomegalovirus antigens. In a later analysis, TCRs clustered in the first cohort were found to also tend to co-occur in the roughly 120 validation repertoires, with 94% of cluster scores above 0.

Per the germline V gene, SGHAT is the CDR1 and FQNNGV is the CDR2. The junction shows trimming of 3 bases on V and 3 bases on J, plus 12 bases between the germline ends. Including cysteine and phenylalanine, the CDR3 has 15 amino acids. The sequence is cut down to CDR3 DNA, 45 bases in frame from base 1. Separate from the approximately 700-subject first cohort, the validation cohort of about 110 subjects was the group to which the donors belonged. Remarks on this clone: Its antigen is unknown. No base quality information exists; no much larger clone differs at one position.

Preparation of the library involved the immunoSEQ multiplex PCR assay. Per the authors' processing: To diagnose cytomegalovirus status from the catalog of TCR beta chain sequences, a statistical classification framework was built. What TCRdb holds here is the immuneACCESS table cut down to in-frame rearrangements. Part of the clones is not present; checked against another copy, under half of the missing clones reflect an unresolved V gene, and the others are unexplained. V and J calls and clone size are as listed in that table; D and trimming were resolved from the DNA. A total of more than 200,000 clones appear in this sample, about 90% of them only once. The ten largest make up approximately 3.1% of the sample.

The chain is assembled from TRBV11-2 and TRBJ2-1; the D segment cannot be called with confidence. The receptor's source is a woman aged 25-40 years in good health and CMV-seronegative. The sequencing sample was made of PBMCs. The DNA is TGTGCCAGCAGCTTTGAGAGGACCCACTACAATGAGCAGTTCTTC. It translates as CASSFERTHYNEQFF.